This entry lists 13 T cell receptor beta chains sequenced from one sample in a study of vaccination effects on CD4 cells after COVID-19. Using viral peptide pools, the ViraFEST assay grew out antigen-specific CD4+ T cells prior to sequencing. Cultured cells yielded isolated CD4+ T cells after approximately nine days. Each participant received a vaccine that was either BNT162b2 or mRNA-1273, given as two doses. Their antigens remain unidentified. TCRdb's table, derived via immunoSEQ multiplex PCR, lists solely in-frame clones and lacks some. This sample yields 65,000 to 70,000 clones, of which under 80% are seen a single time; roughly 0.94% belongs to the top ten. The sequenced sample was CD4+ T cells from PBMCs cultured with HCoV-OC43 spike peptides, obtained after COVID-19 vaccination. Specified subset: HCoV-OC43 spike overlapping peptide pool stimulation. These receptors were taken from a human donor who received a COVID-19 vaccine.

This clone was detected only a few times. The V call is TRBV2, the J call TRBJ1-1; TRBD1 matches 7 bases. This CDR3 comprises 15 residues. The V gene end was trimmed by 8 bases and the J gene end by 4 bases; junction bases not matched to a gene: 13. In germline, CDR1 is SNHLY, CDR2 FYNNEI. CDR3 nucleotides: TGTGCCAGCGCCACCATGGGACAGCCGAGCACTGAAGCTTTCTTT. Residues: CASATMGQPSTEAFF.

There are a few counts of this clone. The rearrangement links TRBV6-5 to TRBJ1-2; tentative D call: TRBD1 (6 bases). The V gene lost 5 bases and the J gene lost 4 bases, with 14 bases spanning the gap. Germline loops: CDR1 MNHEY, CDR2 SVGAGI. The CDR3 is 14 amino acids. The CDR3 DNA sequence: TGTGCCAGCAGTCCAGACAGGAACCTCTATGGCTACACCTTC. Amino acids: CASSPDRNLYGYTF.

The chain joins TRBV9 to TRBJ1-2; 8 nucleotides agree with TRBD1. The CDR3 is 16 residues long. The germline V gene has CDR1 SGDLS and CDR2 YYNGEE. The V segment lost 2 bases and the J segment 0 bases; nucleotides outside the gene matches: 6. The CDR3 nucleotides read TGTGCCAGCAGCGTCACCTCACAGGGGGCTAACTATGGCTACACCTTC. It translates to CASSVTSQGANYGYTF.

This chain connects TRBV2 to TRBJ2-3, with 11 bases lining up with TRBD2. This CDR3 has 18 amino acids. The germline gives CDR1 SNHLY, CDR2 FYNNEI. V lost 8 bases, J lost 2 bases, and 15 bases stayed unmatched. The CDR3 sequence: CASSTQGRLAGPTDTQYF. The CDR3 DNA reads TGTGCCAGCTCTACCCAGGGGAGACTAGCGGGGCCCACAGATACGCAGTATTTT.

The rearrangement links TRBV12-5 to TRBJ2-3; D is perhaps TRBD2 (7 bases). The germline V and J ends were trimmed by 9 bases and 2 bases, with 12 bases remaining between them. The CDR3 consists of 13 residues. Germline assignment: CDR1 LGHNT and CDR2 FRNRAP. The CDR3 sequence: CASQGRDTDTQYF. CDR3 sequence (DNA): TGTGCTAGCCAGGGGAGGGACACAGATACGCAGTATTTT.

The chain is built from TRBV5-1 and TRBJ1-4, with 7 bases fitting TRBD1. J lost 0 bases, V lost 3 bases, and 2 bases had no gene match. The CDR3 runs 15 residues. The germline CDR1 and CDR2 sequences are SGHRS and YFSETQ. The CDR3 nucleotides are TGCGCCAGCAGCTCCACAGGGGCAACTAATGAAAAACTGTTTTTT. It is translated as CASSSTGATNEKLFF. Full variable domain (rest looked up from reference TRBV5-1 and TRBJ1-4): KAGVTQTPRYLIKTRGQQVTLSCSPISGHRSVSWYQQTPGQGLQFLFEYFSETQRNKGNFPGRFSGRQFSNSRSEMNVSTLELGDSALYLCASSSTGATNEKLFFGSGTQLSVL.

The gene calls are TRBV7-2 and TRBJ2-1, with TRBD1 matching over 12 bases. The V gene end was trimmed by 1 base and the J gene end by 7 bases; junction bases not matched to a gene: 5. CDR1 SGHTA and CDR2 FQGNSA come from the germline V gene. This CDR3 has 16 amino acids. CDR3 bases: TGTGCCAGCAGCTTAGGTGGGACAGGGGGCCAGAATGAGCAGTTCTTC. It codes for CASSLGGTGGQNEQFF.

Here the CDR3 DNA reads TGTGCCAGCAGCTTATTAGCAGCGGGACAGGGTGTCACCGGGGAGCTGTTTTTT. It is translated as CASSLLAAGQGVTGELFF. J is TRBJ2-2 and V is TRBV11-2; 9 positions agree with TRBD1. CDR3 length: 18 amino acids. V trimming: 2 bases; J trimming: 4 bases; junction bases outside the gene matches: 11. Looked up from germline, CDR1 is SGHAT and CDR2 is FQNNGV.

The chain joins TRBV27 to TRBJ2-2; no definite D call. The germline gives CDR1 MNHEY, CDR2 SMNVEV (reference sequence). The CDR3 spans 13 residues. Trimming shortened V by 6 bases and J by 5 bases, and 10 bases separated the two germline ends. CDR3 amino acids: CASRPQQTGELFF. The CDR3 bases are TGTGCCAGCAGGCCGCAGCAGACCGGGGAGCTGTTTTTT.

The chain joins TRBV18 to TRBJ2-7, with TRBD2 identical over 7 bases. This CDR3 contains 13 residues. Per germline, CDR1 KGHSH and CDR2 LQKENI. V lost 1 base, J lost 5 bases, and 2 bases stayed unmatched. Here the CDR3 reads CASSPQGGNEQYV. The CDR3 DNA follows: TGTGCCAGCTCACCACAGGGAGGGAACGAGCAGTACGTC.

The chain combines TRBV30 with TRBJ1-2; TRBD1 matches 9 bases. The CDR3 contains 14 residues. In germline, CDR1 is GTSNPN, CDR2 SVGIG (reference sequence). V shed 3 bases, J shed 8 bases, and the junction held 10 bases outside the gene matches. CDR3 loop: CAWSVMGQGGGYTF. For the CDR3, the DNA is TGTGCCTGGAGCGTAATGGGACAGGGAGGCGGCTACACCTTC.

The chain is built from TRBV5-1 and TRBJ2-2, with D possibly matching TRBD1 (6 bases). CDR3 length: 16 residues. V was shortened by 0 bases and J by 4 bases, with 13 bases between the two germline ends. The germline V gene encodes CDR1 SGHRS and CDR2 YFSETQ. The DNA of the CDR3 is TGCGCCAGCAGCTTGGCGGCAGGGGTGCGCACCGGGGAGCTGTTTTTT. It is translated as CASSLAAGVRTGELFF.

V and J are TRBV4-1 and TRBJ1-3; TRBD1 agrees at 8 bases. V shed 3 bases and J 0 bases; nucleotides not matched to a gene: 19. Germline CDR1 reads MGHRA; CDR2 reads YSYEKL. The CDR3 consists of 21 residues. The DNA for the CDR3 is TGCGCCAGCAGCCACCCAGGATCCGGGACAGGCTCTTTCTTCTCTGGAAACACCATATATTTT. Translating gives CASSHPGSGTGSFFSGNTIYF.